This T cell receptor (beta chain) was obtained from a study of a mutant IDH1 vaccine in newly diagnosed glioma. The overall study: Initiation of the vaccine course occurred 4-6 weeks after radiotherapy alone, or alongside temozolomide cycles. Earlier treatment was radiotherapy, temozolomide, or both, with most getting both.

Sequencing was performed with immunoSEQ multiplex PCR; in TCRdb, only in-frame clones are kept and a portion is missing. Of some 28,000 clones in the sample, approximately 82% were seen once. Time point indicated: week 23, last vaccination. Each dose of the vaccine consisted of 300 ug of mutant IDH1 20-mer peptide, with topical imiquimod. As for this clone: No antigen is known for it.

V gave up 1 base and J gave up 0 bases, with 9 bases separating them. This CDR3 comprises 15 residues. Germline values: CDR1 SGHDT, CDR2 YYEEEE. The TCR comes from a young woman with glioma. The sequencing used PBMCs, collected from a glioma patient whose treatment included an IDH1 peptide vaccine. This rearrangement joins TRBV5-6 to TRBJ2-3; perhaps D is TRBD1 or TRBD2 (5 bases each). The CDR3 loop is CASSLWGSSTDTQYF. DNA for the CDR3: TGTGCCAGCAGCTTGTGGGGGTCGAGCACAGATACGCAGTATTTT.